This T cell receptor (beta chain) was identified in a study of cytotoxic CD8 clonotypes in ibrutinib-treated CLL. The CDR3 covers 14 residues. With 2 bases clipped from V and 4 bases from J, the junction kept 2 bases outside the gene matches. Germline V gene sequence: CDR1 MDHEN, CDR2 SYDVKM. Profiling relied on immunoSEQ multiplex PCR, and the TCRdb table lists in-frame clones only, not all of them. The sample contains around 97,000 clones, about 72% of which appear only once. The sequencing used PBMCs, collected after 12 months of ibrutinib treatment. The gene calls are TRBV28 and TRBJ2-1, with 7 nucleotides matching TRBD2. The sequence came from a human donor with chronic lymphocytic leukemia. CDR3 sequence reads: CASSLGGVYNEQFF. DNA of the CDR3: TGTGCCAGCAGTTTAGGGGGGGTGTACAATGAGCAGTTCTTC. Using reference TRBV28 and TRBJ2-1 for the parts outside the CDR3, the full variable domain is DVKVTQSSRYLVKRTGEKVFLECVQDMDHENMFWYRQDPGLGLRLIYFSYDVKMKEKGDIPEGYSVSREKKERFSLILESASTNQTSMYLCASSLGGVYNEQFFGPGTRLTVL.